This T cell receptor beta chain was captured in a study of blood T cell repertoires in COVID-19 (dated by TCRdb to the early 2020s). Study-level background: Samples covering the acute and convalescent phases of COVID-19 were provided by collaborators in the United States, Italy and Spain. The prospective study material was composed of cDNA or gDNA derived from T cells, B-cell-depleted T cells, or PBMCs. Deeply sampled blood TCRbeta repertoires from subjects exposed to, actively infected with, or recovered from COVID-19 were included in the dataset. The repertoires were released in a freely available public database intended as a resource for research on the immune response to SARS-CoV-2. The samples were drawn from the first 160 participants of the ongoing ImmuneRACE study and from 1,254 subjects provided by 6 global collaborators. Nearly every sample came with metadata listing a de-identified subject ID, COVID-19 status, age in years and sex. Where HLA class I and class II types were available, the types were taken from metadata supplied by the sample provider, not from assay-based typing.

Taken from the germline V gene, the CDR1 and CDR2 loops are MNHGY and SVAAGI. Reading from cysteine to phenylalanine, the CDR3 counts 16 amino acids. CDR3 DNA only is kept here, 48 bases in frame from base 1. V lost 2 bases and J lost 9 bases, and the count of bases not matched to a germline gene is 13. Concerning this clone: No antigen is known for it. Base qualities are not provided; no much larger clone lies one nucleotide away.

One collaborating source in Seattle enrolled patients while the patients were actively infected and followed the patients over time throughout the course of disease. Whole blood was collected in K2EDTA tubes by collaborating institutions according to the institutions' own protocols. For TCRbeta analysis, collaborators shipped samples in one of three forms: frozen whole blood, isolated PBMCs, or DNA extracted from either of those sample types. The immunoSEQ Assay, a bias-controlled multiplex PCR, was used to amplify TCRbeta CDR3 regions from genomic DNA. Concerning the study's data processing: Within the assay, amplification of reference gene primers was used to estimate how many nucleated cells each sample contained. To quantify the absolute abundance of each unique TCRbeta CDR3 rearrangement, sequence reads were collapsed and filtered. For each sample, productive Simpson clonality was calculated by taking the square root of Simpson's diversity index across productive rearrangements. This is the immuneACCESS table as TCRdb keeps it, with only in-frame sequences that have V and J called. A part of the clones is gone; compared with another copy, unresolved V genes explain less than half, and the rest is unexplained. V and J calls and clone size are those listed in that table; D and trimming were worked out from the DNA. This sample holds 380,000 or so clones; approximately 86% were observed only once. About 7% of the sample lies in the top ten.

Broader findings and caveats from the paper: How much clinical and demographic metadata was included differed by source and by participant, and the metadata was provided uncurated.

Sample: peripheral blood. This chain is built from TRBV6-9 and TRBJ1-5; 7 bases in the junction line up with TRBD1. This TCR derives from a woman aged 55-70 years with COVID-19, enrolled during active disease. The CDR3 has the sequence CASSYDRGTVRRPQHF. The DNA reads as follows: TGTGCCAGCAGTTATGATAGGGGGACAGTACGCAGGCCCCAGCATTTT.